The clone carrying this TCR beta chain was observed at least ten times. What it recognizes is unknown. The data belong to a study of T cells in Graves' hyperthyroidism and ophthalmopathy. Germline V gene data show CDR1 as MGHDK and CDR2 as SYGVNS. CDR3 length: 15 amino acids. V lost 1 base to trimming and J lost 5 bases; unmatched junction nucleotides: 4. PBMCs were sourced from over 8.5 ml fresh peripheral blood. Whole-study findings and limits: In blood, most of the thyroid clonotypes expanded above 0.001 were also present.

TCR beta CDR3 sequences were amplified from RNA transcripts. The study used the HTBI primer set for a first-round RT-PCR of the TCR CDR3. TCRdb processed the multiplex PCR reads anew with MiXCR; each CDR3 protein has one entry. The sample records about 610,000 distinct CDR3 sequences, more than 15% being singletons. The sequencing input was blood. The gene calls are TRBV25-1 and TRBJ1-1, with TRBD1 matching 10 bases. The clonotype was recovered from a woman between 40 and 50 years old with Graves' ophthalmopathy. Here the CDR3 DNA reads TGTGCCAGCAGTGAATCGGGACAGGGGTCAACTGAAGCTTTCTTT. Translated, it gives CASSESGQGSTEAFF.